The 15 T cell receptor beta chains below come from one sample, sequenced in a study of blood T cell repertoires in COVID-19. TCRdb's copy holds only in-frame clones and misses some; the assay was immunoSEQ multiplex PCR. Among approximately 250,000 clones listed, about 90% were seen once. The sample taken for sequencing was peripheral blood. These receptors originate from a young man with COVID-19, enrolled during active disease.

This clone was detected a few times. The V call is TRBV19, the J call TRBJ2-7; 7 bases agree with TRBD1. J was trimmed by 6 bases and V by 3 bases; bases with no gene match: 8. Germline lookup yields CDR1 LNHDA and CDR2 SQIVND (reference sequence). This CDR3 spans 14 amino acids. CDR3 amino acids: CASSIAGGMREQYF. As DNA, the CDR3 is TGTGCCAGTAGTATTGCAGGGGGAATGCGCGAGCAGTACTTC. The whole variable domain, remainder taken from reference TRBV19 and TRBJ2-7, is DGGITQSPKYLFRKEGQNVTLSCEQNLNHDAMYWYRQDPGQGLRLIYYSQIVNDFQKGDIAEGYSVSREKKESFPLTVTSAQKNPTAFYLCASSIAGGMREQYFGPGTRLTVT.

The chain is built from TRBV3-1 (or the pseudogene TRBV3-2) and TRBJ1-1, with D possibly being TRBD1 (5 bases). The germline V and J ends were trimmed by 3 bases and 0 bases, with 5 bases remaining between them. The CDR3 is 13 amino acids. In germline, CDR1 is LGHDT, CDR2 YNNKEL (reference sequence). The CDR3 region has the DNA TGTGCCAGCAGCCAGACAGTGAACACTGAAGCTTTCTTT. Translating it yields CASSQTVNTEAFF.

The rearrangement uses TRBV18 and TRBJ1-2; TRBD1 agrees at 8 bases. The CDR3 sequence is 15 residues long. The ends lost 3 bases at V and 8 bases at J; junction bases unmatched: 11. Per the germline V gene, CDR1 is KGHSH and CDR2 is LQKENI. This CDR3 reads CASSPRGQGDSGYTF. CDR3 in DNA: TGTGCCAGCTCACCCCGAGGACAGGGAGATAGCGGCTACACCTTC.

The gene calls are TRBV5-1 and TRBJ1-4, with a tentative D call TRBD1 (6 bases). Trimming stripped 4 bases from V and 8 bases from J, with 15 bases between. CDR3 length: 14 residues. Germline CDR1 reads SGHRS; CDR2 reads YFSETQ. The CDR3 protein is CASSPGASGEKLFF. The CDR3 nucleotides read TGCGCCAGCAGCCCAGGGGCTTCCGGAGAAAAACTGTTTTTT.

This sequence joins TRBV5-6 and TRBJ2-5; D is perhaps TRBD2 (6 bases). V shed 3 bases and J shed 4 bases, with 19 bases lying between them. The CDR3 spans 16 residues. Germline lookup yields CDR1 SGHDT and CDR2 YYEEEE. CDR3 bases: TGTGCCAGCAGCTCCAGGGTATGGGGGGTCGGAGAGACCCAGTACTTC. Its protein is CASSSRVWGVGETQYF.

The genes are TRBV7-3 and TRBJ1-2; D is possibly TRBD1 (5 bases). Germline V CDR1 and CDR2: SGHTA, FQGTGA. This CDR3 has 12 amino acids. With 4 bases removed from V and 7 bases from J, the gap between germline ends came to 10 bases. The chain's CDR3 is CASSSGSGGYTF. The DNA of the CDR3 is TGTGCCAGCAGCTCAGGGTCAGGTGGCTACACCTTC.

The count of this clone is one. The CDR3 DNA follows: TGTGCCAGCAGTTTATCCGGCACTGAAGCTTTCTTT. Encoded protein: CASSLSGTEAFF. The genes are TRBV27 and TRBJ1-1; unclear D gene. There are 12 residues in the CDR3. The V gene lost 0 bases and the J gene lost 4 bases, with 3 bases spanning the gap. Germline V gives CDR1 MNHEY, CDR2 SMNVEV (reference sequence).

This chain uses TRBV12-5 with TRBJ1-2; unclear D gene. The germline V and J ends were trimmed by 0 bases and 4 bases, with 18 bases remaining between them. From germline, CDR1 is LGHNT and CDR2 FRNRAP. The CDR3 extends over 17 amino acids. The CDR3 bases are TGTGCTAGTGGTTTGGTTGGTTGGGTTGAGGGAGTCTATGGCTACACCTTC. It translates to CASGLVGWVEGVYGYTF.

V gene TRBV4-1 combines with J gene TRBJ2-5, with 16 bases aligning to TRBD2. V was pared by 4 bases and J by 5 bases, with 7 bases of the junction left unmatched. CDR3 length: 17 residues. CDR1 is MGHRA and CDR2 is YSYEKL in the germline V gene. The DNA of the CDR3 is TGCGCCAGCAGCCGGAGCGGGACTAGCGGGGGGGCCGAGACCCAGTACTTC. This translates into CASSRSGTSGGAETQYF.

The V call is TRBV5-6, the J call TRBJ1-2, with 9 bases fitting TRBD1. Germline V gene data show CDR1 as SGHDT and CDR2 as YYEEEE. This CDR3 has 15 residues. Losses at the gene ends were 2 bases for V and 2 bases for J; bases not matched to a gene: 4. CDR3 in amino acids: CASSFRDRVNYGYTF. Written as DNA, the CDR3 is TGTGCCAGCAGCTTCCGGGACAGGGTAAACTATGGCTACACCTTC.

The rearrangement joins TRBV7-3 to TRBJ2-5; 10 nucleotides agree with TRBD1. This CDR3 is 14 amino acids long. V dropped 5 bases and J dropped 6; count of bases not matched to a gene: 6. The V gene's germline CDR1 is SGHTA and CDR2 FQGTGA. Here the CDR3 DNA reads TGTGCCAGCAGCCGCCGGGACAGGGGAAAGACCCAGTACTTC. Translated, it gives CASSRRDRGKTQYF.

This chain joins TRBV12-5 and TRBJ2-3, with 10 positions matching TRBD2. In germline, CDR1 is LGHNT, CDR2 FRNRAP. There are 15 residues in the CDR3. V dropped 6 bases and J dropped 5; count of bases not matched to a gene: 8. The CDR3: CASGLGASGGDTQYF. The CDR3 nucleotides read TGTGCTAGTGGCCTAGGGGCTAGCGGGGGAGATACGCAGTATTTT.

This clone was seen a single time. The rearrangement joins TRBV6-2 or TRBV6-3 to TRBJ1-2; D possibly corresponds to TRBD1 (6 bases). The CDR3 runs 16 residues. Germline CDR1 and CDR2: MNHEY and SVGEGT. The V gene lost 2 bases and the J gene lost 5 bases, with 18 bases spanning the gap. The CDR3 coding sequence is TGTGCCAGCAGTTACCCAGAGGGGGAGATGATTTATGGCTACACCTTC. Translated, it gives CASSYPEGEMIYGYTF.

This chain uses TRBV18 with TRBJ2-1; TRBD1 aligns across 8 bases. Per the germline V gene, CDR1 is KGHSH and CDR2 is LQKENI. J lost 0 bases, V lost 4 bases, and 5 bases had no gene match. There are 16 residues in the CDR3. This CDR3 is CASSLRTGNSYNEQFF. The CDR3 DNA is TGTGCCAGCTCACTACGGACAGGGAACTCCTACAATGAGCAGTTCTTC.

V and J are TRBV11-2 and TRBJ1-1, with 7 bases matching TRBD1. Losses at the gene ends were 2 bases for V and 2 bases for J; bases not matched to a gene: 5. Germline V gene sequence: CDR1 SGHAT, CDR2 FQNNGV. The CDR3 extends over 15 amino acids. The CDR3 DNA is TGTGCCAGCAGCTTACAACCAGGGGGAAACACTGAAGCTTTCTTT. It codes for CASSLQPGGNTEAFF.